Below, 20 T cell receptor beta chains from the same sample are listed, as sequenced in a study of blood T cell repertoires in COVID-19. The repertoire was sequenced with immunoSEQ multiplex PCR; TCRdb's copy has only in-frame clones and lacks some. The sample has 250,000 to 300,000 clones, approximately 90% seen once; the top ten hold under 15%. The specimen was peripheral blood. Receptors were obtained from a woman aged 55-69 years with acute or convalescent COVID-19.

This chain connects TRBV7-2 to TRBJ1-6, with 7 bases fitting TRBD1. This CDR3 has 15 residues. V dropped 1 base and J dropped 10; count of bases not matched to a gene: 7. CDR1 and CDR2 (germline): SGHTA, FQGNSA. The CDR3 sequence is CASSLDTGATSPLHF. The CDR3 region has the DNA TGTGCCAGCAGCTTAGATACAGGGGCAACGTCACCCCTCCACTTT.

The chain carries TRBV3-1 (or the pseudogene TRBV3-2) and TRBJ2-3; D is uncertain. The CDR3 has 9 residues. Germline V gene sequence: CDR1 LGHDT, CDR2 YNNKEL (reference sequence). With 5 bases removed from V and 10 bases from J, the gap between germline ends came to 4 bases. Here the CDR3 DNA reads TGTGCCAGCAGCTTCTCGCAGTATTTT. Its protein product is CASSFSQYF.

The V call is TRBV4-2, the J call TRBJ1-2; 7 bases agree with TRBD1. The CDR3 runs to 15 residues. Trimming removed 0 bases from V and 4 bases from J; junction bases left unmatched: 5. Germline CDR1 reads LGHNA; CDR2 reads YNFKEQ. In DNA, the CDR3 is TGTGCCAGCAGCCAAGATTGGGACAGCTTCTATGGCTACACCTTC. It is translated as CASSQDWDSFYGYTF.

The chain links TRBV27 to TRBJ2-1; the D is unclear. V was trimmed by 6 bases and J by 4 bases, leaving 4 bases between them. Germline CDR1 is MNHEY and CDR2 is SMNVEV (reference sequence). CDR3 size: 11 residues. CDR3 nucleotide sequence: TGTGCCAGCAGCCGTTACAATGAGCAGTTCTTC. This gives the protein CASSRYNEQFF.

The chain has TRBV5-6 and TRBJ1-2; D is uncertain. The V gene's germline CDR1 is SGHDT and CDR2 YYEEEE. V was clipped by 1 base and J by 2 bases, with 9 bases between them. CDR3 size: 14 residues. The CDR3 spells CASSLLGSNYGYTF. CDR3 in DNA: TGTGCCAGCAGCTTGCTAGGTTCCAACTATGGCTACACCTTC.

Notes on this clone: This same CDR3 is encoded by further DNA sequences in the sample. In DNA, the CDR3 is TGTGCCAGCAGCTCCCAGGGAGGCAACTATGGCTACACCTTC. Translation: CASSSQGGNYGYTF. The chain employs TRBV7-2 and TRBJ1-2, with D perhaps matching TRBD1 (5 bases). Germline V gives CDR1 SGHTA, CDR2 FQGNSA. The V end was cut by 4 bases, the J end by 2 bases, with 11 bases between. The length of the CDR3 is 14 residues.

This rearrangement joins TRBV19 to TRBJ1-4, with unresolved D. Germline CDR1 reads LNHDA; CDR2 reads SQIVND (reference sequence). With 7 bases removed from V and 7 bases from J, the gap between germline ends came to 28 bases. The CDR3 runs to 18 residues. The CDR3 spells CASTPPAIGFGWSEKLFF. The CDR3 DNA reads TGTGCCAGTACCCCCCCGGCGATAGGTTTCGGATGGAGTGAAAAACTGTTTTTT.

The chain is built from TRBV18 and TRBJ1-6; D is possibly TRBD1 (5 bases). V lost 3 bases and J lost 0, with 12 bases in between. CDR1 KGHSH and CDR2 LQKENI come from the germline V gene. CDR3 length: 17 amino acids. As DNA, the CDR3 is TGTGCCAGCTCACCCTCCCGGGGGGGCTCCTATAATTCACCCCTCCACTTT. It is translated as CASSPSRGGSYNSPLHF.

The rearrangement joins TRBV9 to TRBJ2-1, with TRBD2 identical over 13 bases. With V trimmed by 0 bases and J by 2 bases, 5 bases remained unmatched. From germline, CDR1 is SGDLS and CDR2 YYNGEE. The CDR3 consists of 18 residues. This CDR3 reads CASSVDPTSGGAYNEQFF. As DNA, the CDR3 is TGTGCCAGCAGCGTAGACCCCACTAGCGGGGGGGCCTACAATGAGCAGTTCTTC.

This chain links TRBV27 with TRBJ1-5; D unresolved. Trimming shortened V by 2 bases and J by 1 base, and 9 bases separated the two germline ends. Germline assignment: CDR1 MNHEY and CDR2 SMNVEV (reference sequence). The CDR3 sequence is 15 residues long. CDR3 region: CASSLGGRSNQPQHF. In nucleotides, the CDR3 is TGTGCCAGCAGTTTAGGAGGGCGCAGCAATCAGCCCCAGCATTTT.

The chain joins TRBV6-6 to TRBJ1-2; D possibly corresponds to TRBD1 (6 bases). Germline V CDR1 and CDR2: MNHNY, SVGAGI (reference sequence). CDR3 size: 14 residues. Trimming took off 5 bases at V and 2 bases at J, with 12 bases between the two ends. CDR3 loop: CASSPPTGNYGYTF. The DNA for the CDR3 is TGTGCCAGCAGTCCCCCGACAGGCAACTATGGCTACACCTTC.

The chain couples TRBV28 to TRBJ1-1; TRBD1 aligns across 9 bases. CDR1 is MDHEN, CDR2 SYDVKM, per germline. The CDR3 is 14 residues long. Trimming cost V 3 bases and J 3 bases; bases outside gene matches: 2. CDR3 sequence reads: CASSFDRGYTEAFF. In DNA form, the CDR3 reads TGTGCCAGCAGTTTCGACAGGGGGTACACTGAAGCTTTCTTT.

The chain joins TRBV29-1 to TRBJ2-5, with D possibly matching TRBD1 (6 bases). This CDR3 region has 11 residues. The V gene lost 6 bases and the J gene lost 5 bases, with 10 bases spanning the gap. Germline V CDR1 and CDR2: SQVTM, ANQGSEA. The CDR3 reads CSVMRGETQYF. The CDR3 nucleotides are TGCAGCGTCATGAGGGGGGAGACCCAGTACTTC.

This chain uses TRBV4-2 with TRBJ1-4; TRBD1 is a possible D gene (6 bases). The V gene's germline CDR1 is LGHNA and CDR2 YNFKEQ. CDR3 length: 18 amino acids. V was shortened by 5 bases and J by 4 bases, with 23 bases between the two germline ends. CDR3 in DNA: TGTGCCAGCAGCAGCGTGGACAGTTATTTACTACTTAATGAAAAACTGTTTTTT. Its translation is CASSSVDSYLLLNEKLFF.

Ten or more counts support this clone. The chain is built from TRBV29-1 and TRBJ2-2, with 10 bases that match TRBD1. Germline lookup yields CDR1 SQVTM and CDR2 ANQGSEA. The V gene end was trimmed by 7 bases and the J gene end by 4 bases; junction bases not matched to a gene: 9. The CDR3 covers 15 residues. The CDR3 bases are TGCAGCGCCAGAGCCGGGACAGGGGCCACCGGGGAGCTGTTTTTT. Protein: CSARAGTGATGELFF.

A remark on this clone: Other DNA sequences in the sample encode the same CDR3. The gene calls are TRBV30 and TRBJ2-5; 9 positions match TRBD2. J gave up 4 bases and V 2 bases, and 2 bases lay outside the gene matches. The CDR3 is made up of 13 amino acids. Germline values: CDR1 GTSNPN, CDR2 SVGIG (reference sequence). The CDR3 region has the DNA TGTGCCTGGAGTCGCGGGAGGGGAGAGACCCAGTACTTC. Translated, it gives CAWSRGRGETQYF.

This chain links TRBV7-9 with TRBJ2-7, with 7 bases that match TRBD1. The V gene's germline CDR1 is SEHNR and CDR2 FQNEAQ (reference sequence). The length of the CDR3 is 14 residues. V dropped 5 bases and J dropped 2; count of bases not matched to a gene: 6. As DNA, the CDR3 is TGTGCCAGCAGCCCTGAGACAGGGACCTACGAGCAGTACTTC. Translating it yields CASSPETGTYEQYF.

This chain connects TRBV9 to TRBJ1-1; D ambiguous. The CDR3 sequence is 19 residues long. CDR1 is SGDLS and CDR2 is YYNGEE in the germline V gene. V lost 3 bases and J lost 1, with 25 bases in between. The CDR3 spells CASSGLQYPLQKENTEAFF. The CDR3 DNA follows: TGTGCCAGCAGCGGGCTACAATACCCATTACAGAAAGAGAACACTGAAGCTTTCTTT.

The chain has TRBV19 and TRBJ2-1, with D perhaps matching TRBD2 (6 bases). In germline, CDR1 is LNHDA, CDR2 SQIVND (reference sequence). Trimming removed 11 bases from V and 0 bases from J, with 11 bases in between. The CDR3 length is 13 residues. This chain's CDR3 is CAAGPSSYNEQFF. CDR3 sequence (DNA): TGTGCCGCGGGGCCGAGCTCCTACAATGAGCAGTTCTTC.

The chain is built from TRBV12-3 or TRBV12-4 and TRBJ2-7; weak D call: TRBD1 (5 bases). The length of the CDR3 is 13 residues. V dropped 5 bases and J dropped 2 bases, with 10 bases sitting between them. CDR3 DNA sequence: TGTGCCAGCAGTCAAGGGGAAGCCTACGAGCAGTACTTC. It specifies CASSQGEAYEQYF.